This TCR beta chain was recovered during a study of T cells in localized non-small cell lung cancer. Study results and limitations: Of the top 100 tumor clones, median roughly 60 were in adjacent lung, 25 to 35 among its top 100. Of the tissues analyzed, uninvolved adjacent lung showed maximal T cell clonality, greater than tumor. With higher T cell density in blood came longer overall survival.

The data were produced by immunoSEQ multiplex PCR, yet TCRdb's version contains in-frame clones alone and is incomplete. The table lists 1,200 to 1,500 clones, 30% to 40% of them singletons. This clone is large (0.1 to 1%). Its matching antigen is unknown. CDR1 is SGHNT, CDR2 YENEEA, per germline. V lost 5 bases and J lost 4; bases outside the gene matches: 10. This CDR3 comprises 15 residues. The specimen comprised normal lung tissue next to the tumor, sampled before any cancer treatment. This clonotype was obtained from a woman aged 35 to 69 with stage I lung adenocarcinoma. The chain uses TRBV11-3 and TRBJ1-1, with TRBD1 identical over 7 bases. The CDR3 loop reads CASSPRRGGLTEAFF. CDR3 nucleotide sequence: TGTGCCAGCAGCCCCCGAAGAGGGGGCCTCACTGAAGCTTTCTTT.